This record covers a single T cell receptor (beta chain). This could be a read error, since a much larger clone is one nucleotide away. In this CDR3 the conserved last residue, phenylalanine or tryptophan, is missing, so a read error is likely. CDR1 and CDR2 (germline): SQVTM, ANQGSEA. The CDR3 runs to 13 residues. V lost 2 bases and J lost 4, with 11 bases in between. Bulk TCR libraries used previously described methods and listed TCR primers. One entry per CDR3 protein, called by TCRdb with MiXCR from the PCR reads. The sample holds approximately 590,000 distinct CDR3 sequences, around 25% seen once. Sorted naive CD8 T cells were those defined as CD8+CD4-CCR7+CD45RA+. The data derive from a study of molecular identifiers for immune sequencing clone quantification.

The sequence was obtained from a human donor in good health. Some libraries in this study had Jurkat cell RNA spiked in. The sequencing sample was made of naive CD8+ T cells from blood, with Jurkat cell RNA spiked in. Subset specified: FACS-sorted CD8+CD4-CCR7+CD45RA+ naive T cells. The rearrangement links TRBV29-1 to TRBJ1-2; unclear D gene. The CDR3 is CSVEQAFPYGYTY. CDR3 in DNA: TGCAGCGTTGAACAGGCTTTTCCCTATGGCTACACCTAC.